This TCR beta chain is from a study of T cell repertoires in cytomegalovirus infection. Study-level background: Matching HLA type, along with CMV infection, was indicated by public TCR beta signatures.

Study-level findings and limits: Summed public TCR beta family frequency identified CMV carriers bearing the relevant HLA.

TCRdb re-called the reads through MiXCR, storing one row per CDR3 protein. Seen here are approximately 750,000 distinct CDR3 sequences, 35% observed once, and the top ten hold roughly 2.9%. Concerning this clonotype: Its antigen is still unknown. The missing conserved phenylalanine or tryptophan at the end of this CDR3 makes a read error likely.

Sequenced sample: PBMCs. This receptor was identified in a human donor in good health (CMV status not recorded). Some clones in this sample may be carry-over from other donors' samples.

CDR3 in DNA: TGTGCCAGCAGCTTAGGAGTGATTCCGCAGTATTGT. Translation gives CASSLGVIPQYC. The V gene is TRBV7-2, the J gene TRBJ2-3; unclear D gene. Trimming removed 1 base from V and 10 bases from J, with 9 bases in between. The CDR3 runs 12 residues. The germline CDR1 and CDR2 sequences are SGHTA and FQGNSA.